This TCR beta chain appears in the sequencing data of a study of OX40 agonist ivuxolimab in advanced cancers. Study context: The study enrolled dose-escalation patients with hepatocellular carcinoma, melanoma, renal cell or head and neck cancer.

Some clones are missing from TCRdb's copy, which holds only in-frame ones; the method was immunoSEQ multiplex PCR. The sample carries approximately 18,000 clones, about 80% recorded once. Germline loops: CDR1 LNHNV, CDR2 YYDKDF (reference sequence). The CDR3 is 14 amino acids. V lost 3 bases, J lost 4 bases, and 13 bases lay in between. The V gene is TRBV15, the J gene TRBJ2-7, with D unresolved. The receptor was isolated from an adult with an advanced solid tumor such as melanoma, head and neck, liver or kidney cancer. The source material was CD4+ or CD8+ T cells sorted from blood, sampled in a trial of the OX40 agonist ivuxolimab. CDR3 amino acids: CATSSSESSYEQYF. Here the CDR3 DNA reads TGTGCCACCAGCAGTAGTGAGTCATCTTACGAGCAGTACTTC. The entire variable domain, with the rest obtained from reference TRBV15 and TRBJ2-7, is as follows: DAMVIQNPRYQVTQFGKPVTLSCSQTLNHNVMYWYQQKSSQAPKLLFHYYDKDFNNEADTPDNFQSRRPNTSFCFLDIRSPGLGDTAMYLCATSSSESSYEQYFGPGTRLTVT.